This TCR beta chain was identified during a study of human T cells and chemical hapten exposure listed by TCRdb under 2021. For context, the study as a whole: For sensitization, 2% DPC in acetone was applied to a roughly 2 cm by roughly 2 cm area of upper inner arm skin. Throughout the approximately 24-week study period, patients were also given weekly therapeutic DPC doses on the scalp. Patch testing was performed on the upper back with Finn chambers containing 0.01% DPC, and the patch tests were scored after 6 days according to International Contact Dermatitis Research Group standards. The mostly female patient cohort included alopecia areata with under or over 50% scalp involvement, alopecia totalis and alopecia universalis. Libraries were pooled for sequencing, and variation in per-sample TCR yields was attributed mainly to small differences in library volumes within the pool. The study tracked peripheral blood TCR repertoire changes in vivo during primary and secondary sensitization to the hapten diphenylcyclopropenone (DPC) in alopecia patients. Blood samples were taken from patients before sensitization (week 0) and then at 2, 6 and about 24 weeks after DPC sensitization. Blood for TCR sequencing was provided by twenty-nine alopecia patients at one to four time points (pre-sensitization, 2, 6 and 24 weeks). Broad study findings and their caveats: Compared with pre-sensitization or healthy control sets, expanded TCRs formed significantly more large CDR3 similarity clusters, which is consistent with antigen-driven responses. DPC sensitization did not change the number of TCRs with a frequency above 1 in 1000, and there was no evidence of changes in global repertoire structure. After repeated subsampling, the strength of the expansion versus patch-test correlation and the threshold at which it became significant changed. Patch test score correlated positively with the number of PT1 expanded TCRs, reaching significance at thresholds 8, 16 and 32 but not at 4. Alopecia, a presumed autoimmune disease, was present in all patients, so the immune response of the patients might differ from that of healthy individuals.

Library preparation used RACE. The run used a NextSeq 500. Library preparation attached unique molecular identifiers to individual cDNA molecules for quantitative, reproducible TCR counting. Each blood RNA sample was used to sequence both TCR alpha and TCR beta chains. As for the original processing: The median number of TCRs per sample was approximately 93,000, ranging from about 20,000 to 750,000. V, J and CDR3 annotation of the TCR reads was carried out using the Decombinator software suite. Every sample was subsampled to the same number of TCRs (28,000) for the PS versus PT1 abundance plots. TCRs were defined as expanded if absent before sensitization and observed at least eight times at the 2-week time point. Through fastp at Q25 and MiXCR, TCRdb rebuilt clones from the public reads, retaining in-frame beta chains. Every entry covers one CDR3 protein and lists the most common genes and DNA from its rows. In this record, the V and J calls reflect TCRdb's handling and not the investigators' own analysis. The sample includes 370,000 or so distinct CDR3 sequences, with around 4.8% observed a single time. The ten biggest clones cover 2% to 2.5% of the sample.

This clonotype was seen at least ten times. The antigen it recognizes is unknown. It has no much larger one-base neighbor in the sample; base qualities were not kept. The time point label on this specimen signifies: patch test 1, 2 weeks after DPC sensitization. Per the publication, the treatment or condition label means: therapeutic diphenylcyclopropenone sensitization with weekly scalp DPC. Blood at each patch-test visit was drawn before the patch test was applied. To be eligible, patients had to be aged 18 to 70, diagnosed with alopecia and judged suitable for DPC therapy, while pregnant patients were excluded. Total RNA was extracted from unfractionated whole blood collected in Tempus Blood RNA tubes. Sequences were derived from whole blood, sampled in connection with sensitization to the hapten diphenylcyclopropenone (DPC). The origin of this receptor is a woman between 50 and 59 years old with alopecia areata. Some clones in this sample may be carry-over from other donors' samples.

CDR3 sequence: CASSLVLGDTEAFF. DNA sequence: TGTGCCAGCAGCTTAGTACTAGGGGACACTGAAGCTTTCTTT. The chain links TRBV11-1 with TRBJ1-1; D gene: possibly TRBD1, on 5 matching bases. Trimming takes 1 base from V and 3 bases from J, and the germline ends sit 9 bases apart. The CDR3 runs 14 residues from the cysteine to the phenylalanine. CDR3 DNA only is kept here, 42 bases in frame from base 1. Taken from the germline V gene (reference sequence), the CDR1 and CDR2 loops are SGHAT and FQDESV.